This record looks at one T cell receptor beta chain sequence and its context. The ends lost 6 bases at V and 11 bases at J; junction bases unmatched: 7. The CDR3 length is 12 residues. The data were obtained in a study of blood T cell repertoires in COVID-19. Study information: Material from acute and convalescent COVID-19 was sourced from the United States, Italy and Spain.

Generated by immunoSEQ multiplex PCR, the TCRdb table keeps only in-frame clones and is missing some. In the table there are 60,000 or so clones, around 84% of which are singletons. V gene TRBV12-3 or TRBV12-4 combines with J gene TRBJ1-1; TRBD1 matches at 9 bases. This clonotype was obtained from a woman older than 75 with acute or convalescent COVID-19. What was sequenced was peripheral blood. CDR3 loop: CASSSRDREAFF. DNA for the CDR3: TGTGCCAGCAGCAGCCGGGACAGGGAGGCTTTCTTT.